What follows are 18 T cell receptor beta chains derived from one specimen sequenced in a study of T cell responses to AZD1222 COVID-19 vaccine. The table came from immunoSEQ multiplex PCR; TCRdb's copy has only in-frame clones and leaves some out. The sample consists of 150,000 to 200,000 clones, over 80% of them appearing once. The sample consisted of peripheral blood, taken on day 0 of MenACWY control vaccination. Source of these receptors: an adult in good health.

The V gene is TRBV6-2 or TRBV6-3, the J gene TRBJ2-5; D is uncertain. In germline, CDR1 is MNHEY, CDR2 SVGEGT. Trimming removed 4 bases at V and 5 bases at J, with 5 bases between. This CDR3 contains 11 residues. The CDR3 nucleotides read TGTGCCAGCAGTTCTCGGGAGACCCAGTACTTC. Amino acid sequence: CASSSRETQYF.

The chain combines TRBV2 with TRBJ2-5, with D possibly matching TRBD2 (6 bases). The V and J ends lost 4 bases and 5 bases respectively, with 11 bases between them. CDR1 is SNHLY, CDR2 FYNNEI, per germline. CDR3 size: 13 residues. The CDR3 loop is CASSAGLWETQYF. The CDR3 DNA reads as TGTGCCAGCAGTGCGGGACTCTGGGAGACCCAGTACTTC.

The chain couples TRBV6-5 to TRBJ2-7; D not resolved. The CDR3 extends over 13 amino acids. Trimming removed 7 bases at V and 3 bases at J, with 13 bases between. CDR1 MNHEY and CDR2 SVGAGI come from the germline V gene. For the CDR3, the DNA is TGTGCCAGCACTCCGAACTTGCGCTACGAGCAGTACTTC. Translating gives CASTPNLRYEQYF.

The chain is built from TRBV29-1 and TRBJ2-1; a possible D gene is TRBD1 (6 bases). Per germline, CDR1 SQVTM and CDR2 ANQGSEA. The CDR3 consists of 14 residues. The ends were cut back, 2 bases at V and 3 bases at J, with 11 bases in the middle. In nucleotides, the CDR3 is TGCAGCGTTGAACAGCGGACAGACTACAATGAGCAGTTCTTC. It encodes CSVEQRTDYNEQFF.

This chain links TRBV6-2 or TRBV6-3 with TRBJ2-7; D ambiguous. Germline V gives CDR1 MNHEY, CDR2 SVGEGT. V was clipped by 2 bases and J by 6 bases, with 14 bases between them. This CDR3 has 14 residues. The CDR3 DNA is TGTGCCAGCAGTTACAAACCGGACGTGCGCGAGCAGTACTTC. Protein product: CASSYKPDVREQYF.

A few counts support this clone. V usage is TRBV9 and J usage is TRBJ2-7; D is unclear. V was cut by 0 bases and J by 0 bases, with 7 bases left in between. This CDR3 contains 14 residues. Germline V CDR1 and CDR2: SGDLS, YYNGEE. CDR3 sequence (DNA): TGTGCCAGCAGCGTAGGCTCGAGCTCCTACGAGCAGTACTTC. Amino acid sequence: CASSVGSSSYEQYF.

This clone was detected only a few times. The chain combines TRBV29-1 with TRBJ1-2; D uncertain. The CDR3 is made up of 11 amino acids. Trimming pared 1 base from V and 7 bases from J, leaving 7 bases between. CDR1 and CDR2 (germline): SQVTM, ANQGSEA. For the CDR3, the DNA is TGCAGCGTTGAAGGTGGCGTTGGCTACACCTTC. Translated, it gives CSVEGGVGYTF.

The genes are TRBV2 and TRBJ2-4, with D tentatively TRBD1 (5 bases). Germline CDR1 and CDR2: SNHLY and FYNNEI. This CDR3 is built from 12 residues. The V end lost 8 bases, the J end lost 8 bases, and 13 bases lay between the germline ends. The CDR3 reads CASSSRVDIQYF. The CDR3 bases are TGTGCCAGCTCGTCCAGGGTGGACATTCAGTACTTC.

This clone has just a few counts. The gene calls are TRBV5-1 and TRBJ2-7; 9 bases are a match to TRBD1. V gave up 4 bases and J gave up 7 bases; unmatched junction bases: 9. The CDR3 consists of 14 residues. Looked up from germline, CDR1 is SGHRS and CDR2 is YFSETQ. CDR3 sequence (DNA): TGCGCCAGCAGCCCGCGGACAGGGGCTTGGGAGCAGTACTTC. Translation gives CASSPRTGAWEQYF.

The V and J genes are TRBV6-5 and TRBJ1-5; a possible D gene is TRBD1 (6 bases). The germline V gene encodes CDR1 MNHEY and CDR2 SVGAGI. The CDR3 sequence is 14 residues long. Trimming stripped 4 bases from V and 4 bases from J, with 11 bases between. The CDR3 DNA reads TGTGCCAGCAGTTGGGACAAGGGAAATCAGCCCCAGCATTTT. Encoded protein: CASSWDKGNQPQHF.

This clone was seen only once. The rearrangement uses TRBV4-2 and TRBJ2-1; TRBD2 agrees at 10 bases. The V segment lost 4 bases and the J segment 8 bases; nucleotides outside the gene matches: 14. Germline CDR1 is LGHNA and CDR2 is YNFKEQ. The CDR3 sequence is 17 residues long. DNA for the CDR3: TGTGCCAGCAGCCGGACCCTAGCGGGAGTGGGTTGGGATGAGCAGTTCTTC. Translation gives CASSRTLAGVGWDEQFF.

This clone was seen only once. The J gene is TRBJ1-5, the V gene TRBV5-1; D not resolved. This CDR3 region has 15 residues. Deletions cut 5 bases from V and 1 base from J, with 13 bases between. Germline assignment: CDR1 SGHRS and CDR2 YFSETQ. CDR3 in DNA: TGCGCCAGCAGATCCTCCCCGGGGAGCAATCAGCCCCAGCATTTT. Its protein product is CASRSSPGSNQPQHF.

The V call is TRBV4-1, the J call TRBJ2-4; D may be TRBD1 or TRBD2 (5 bases each). CDR1 is MGHRA and CDR2 is YSYEKL in the germline V gene. CDR3 length: 15 residues. The ends were cut back, 3 bases at V and 8 bases at J, with 17 bases in the middle. The CDR3 sequence: CASSHLLPRGYIQYF. DNA of the CDR3: TGCGCCAGCAGCCACCTCTTACCGAGGGGTTACATTCAGTACTTC.

The J gene is TRBJ2-3, the V gene TRBV5-5; 10 nucleotides agree with TRBD1. Germline V gene sequence: CDR1 SGHKS, CDR2 YYEKEE (reference sequence). V shed 0 bases, J shed 1 base, and the junction held 2 bases outside the gene matches. The CDR3 consists of 16 residues. The CDR3 reads CASSLAGTGGTDTQYF. CDR3 DNA: TGTGCCAGCAGCTTGGCCGGGACAGGGGGCACAGATACGCAGTATTTT.

The CDR3 DNA follows: TGTGCCAGTAGTGCCCAACCCACAGGCGAGCAGTACTTC. Translated, it gives CASSAQPTGEQYF. The chain uses TRBV19 and TRBJ2-7; D might be TRBD1 (5 bases). V dropped 5 bases and J dropped 6 bases, with 14 bases sitting between them. The CDR3 spans 13 residues. Germline CDR1 reads LNHDA; CDR2 reads SQIVND (reference sequence). Full variable domain (outside the CDR3, taken from reference TRBV19 and TRBJ2-7): DGGITQSPKYLFRKEGQNVTLSCEQNLNHDAMYWYRQDPGQGLRLIYYSQIVNDFQKGDIAEGYSVSREKKESFPLTVTSAQKNPTAFYLCASSAQPTGEQYFGPGTRLTVT.

This clone showed up just once. The V gene is TRBV19, the J gene TRBJ1-2, with 10 bases matching TRBD1. CDR3 length: 14 residues. Germline loops: CDR1 LNHDA, CDR2 SQIVND (reference sequence). V lost 7 bases and J lost 1; bases outside the gene matches: 3. CDR3 nucleotide sequence: TGTGCCAGTATCGGGACAGGGGTTAACTATGGCTACACCTTC. It is translated as CASIGTGVNYGYTF.

The chain has TRBV6-2 or TRBV6-3 and TRBJ2-7, with D perhaps TRBD1 (5 bases). This CDR3 has 15 amino acids. Germline CDR1 is MNHEY and CDR2 is SVGEGT. The V end was cut by 0 bases, the J end by 2 bases, with 11 bases between. In DNA form, the CDR3 reads TGTGCCAGCAGTTACTCAGTTGGGGCAGCCTACGAGCAGTACTTC. Protein product: CASSYSVGAAYEQYF.

The chain joins TRBV2 to TRBJ1-4; D unclear. The CDR3 consists of 13 residues. CDR1 and CDR2 (germline): SNHLY, FYNNEI. The V end was cut by 7 bases, the J end by 5 bases, with 11 bases between. CDR3: CASNGRGNEKLFF. In nucleotides, the CDR3 is TGTGCCAGCAACGGTCGGGGAAATGAAAAACTGTTTTTT.